This T cell receptor beta chain originates from a study of T-cell memory formation after mild COVID-19. Study-wide findings and caveats: The appearance of some responding clones in pre-infection memory suggested that cross-reactive memory joined. Unconfirmed was the SARS-CoV-2 specificity of second-wave clones that peaked on day 37. From day 15 to 85, contracting clones were balanced between CD4 and CD8, whereas later expanders leaned toward CD4+.

Per the germline V gene, CDR1 is MNHEY and CDR2 is SVGEGT. V trimming: 5 bases; J trimming: 4 bases; junction bases outside the gene matches: 8. This CDR3 region has 15 residues. TCRdb processed the 5' RACE reads anew with MiXCR; each CDR3 protein has one entry. The sample holds roughly 190,000 distinct CDR3 sequences; roughly a tenth are singletons and the top ten take approximately 3%. This clonotype was seen a handful of times. Its specificity is not known. The sequencing sample was made of PBMCs or a T cell subset sorted from them (not recorded which). The sequence was collected from a man aged 18 to 30 who had mild COVID-19 (a few samples of this study predate the infection). Cell type and time point are not known. The chain joins TRBV6-2 or TRBV6-3 to TRBJ1-1; 9 bases align to TRBD1. The CDR3 DNA sequence: TGTGCCAGCAGTATCCGGGACAGGGTCTTCACTGAAGCTTTCTTT. Translating it yields CASSIRDRVFTEAFF.